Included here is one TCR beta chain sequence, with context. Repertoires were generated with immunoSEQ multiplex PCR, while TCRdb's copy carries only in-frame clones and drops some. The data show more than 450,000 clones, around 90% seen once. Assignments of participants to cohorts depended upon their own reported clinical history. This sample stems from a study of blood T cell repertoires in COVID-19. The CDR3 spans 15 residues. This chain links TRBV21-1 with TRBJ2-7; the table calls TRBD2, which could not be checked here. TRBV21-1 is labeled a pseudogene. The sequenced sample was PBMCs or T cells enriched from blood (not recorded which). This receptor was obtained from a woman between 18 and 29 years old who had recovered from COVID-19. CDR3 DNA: TGTGCCAGCGACGTAGTGGCGGGGGCCGCCTACGAGCAGTACTTC. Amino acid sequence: CASDVVAGAAYEQYF.